The 31 T cell receptor beta chains below come from one sample, sequenced in a study of tumor-infiltrating lymphocytes in primary liver carcinoma. Co-extraction of RNA and DNA was performed on roughly 20-31 mg of unsorted bulk tissue. From around 0.5 ug total RNA, TCR beta cDNA was generated with a primer in the constant region. Construction of TCR beta libraries relied on three successive nested multiplex PCR rounds employing slightly modified ARM-PCR. TRBV1-TRBV30 forward primers paired with a C-beta reverse primer were used in the first two PCR rounds, which ran roughly 11 cycles each. In TCRdb, the multiplex PCR reads were re-called with MiXCR into one record per CDR3 protein. The sample gives 100,000 to 150,000 distinct CDR3 sequences, 55% to 75% of which show up once; 8.4% is in the top ten. Input material: liver tumor tissue from sampling region 3. Regarding subset: tumor region T3, left-lateral pole. The receptor set was obtained from a woman aged 55-69 years with primary liver carcinoma and hepatitis B virus infection.

In regard to this clonotype: A much larger clone sits a single nucleotide away, making a read error possible. The J gene is TRBJ2-1, the V gene TRBV7-9; 11 nucleotides line up with TRBD2. CDR3 length: 13 amino acids. Trimming cost V 11 bases and J 4 bases; bases outside gene matches: 4. CDR1 is SEHNR and CDR2 is FQNEAQ in the germline V gene (reference sequence). CDR3 DNA: TGTGCCGCCGGGACTAGCGGATACAATGAGCAGTTCTTC. This sequence encodes CAAGTSGYNEQFF.

To note about this clonotype: At one end, the junction sequence differs from germline, possibly due to a read error. This sequence joins TRBV7-9 and TRBJ2-5; the match to TRBD2 covers 10 bases. This CDR3 is built from 15 residues. Germline-derived CDR1 and CDR2 are SEHNR and FQNEAQ (reference sequence). CDR3 sequence: CASSRSGRAQETQCF. CDR3 nucleotides: TGTGCCAGCAGCCGGAGCGGGAGGGCCCAAGAGACCCAGTGCTTC.

This clonotype has a count of ten or more. The chain joins TRBV28 to TRBJ2-1; perhaps TRBD1 as D (5 bases). This CDR3 spans 15 amino acids. The V end was cut by 3 bases, the J end by 1 base, with 10 bases between. Germline loops: CDR1 MDHEN, CDR2 SYDVKM. The CDR3: CASSFFRASYNEQFF. CDR3 bases: TGTGCCAGCAGTTTTTTCAGGGCGTCCTACAATGAGCAGTTCTTC.

Details on this clonotype: This could be a read error, since a much larger clone is one nucleotide away. The rearrangement links TRBV5-6 to TRBJ2-1; D gene unclear. Trimming removed 4 bases from V and 5 bases from J, with 13 bases in between. This CDR3 contains 14 residues. CDR1 SGHDT and CDR2 YYEEEE come from the germline V gene. Here the CDR3 DNA reads TGTGCCAGCAGCCAACGGTGGTCCCACAATGAGCAGTTCTTC. Amino acid sequence: CASSQRWSHNEQFF.

This clonotype has ten or more counts. The rearrangement joins TRBV28 to TRBJ2-5; 7 bases are shared with TRBD2. Trimming cost V 6 bases and J 5 bases; bases outside gene matches: 15. Per germline, CDR1 MDHEN and CDR2 SYDVKM. CDR3 length: 16 amino acids. This CDR3 reads CASRGGDSLRRETQYF. The CDR3 DNA follows: TGTGCCAGCAGGGGGGGGGACTCTCTGCGGAGGGAGACCCAGTACTTC.

This clonotype came up many times. V usage is TRBV16 and J usage is TRBJ1-4; D is uncertain. Germline V CDR1 and CDR2: KGHSY, FQNENV. The length of the CDR3 is 14 residues. Trimming left V 4 bases short and J 3 bases short, with 9 bases between. CDR3 region: CASSPGYPNEKLFF. As DNA, the CDR3 is TGTGCCAGCAGCCCGGGCTACCCTAATGAAAAACTGTTTTTT.

The chain couples TRBV6-5 to TRBJ2-1; the D call may be TRBD1 or TRBD2 (5 bases each). Per the germline V gene, CDR1 is MNHEY and CDR2 is SVGAGI. The CDR3 length is 15 residues. The V and J ends lost 5 bases and 1 base respectively, with 12 bases between them. The CDR3 protein is CASSIVGVSYNEQFF. In DNA, the CDR3 is TGTGCCAGCAGTATAGTGGGGGTTTCCTACAATGAGCAGTTCTTC.

This chain connects TRBV5-1 to TRBJ2-5; D remains ambiguous. The CDR3 spans 17 residues. V was pared by 3 bases and J by 1 base, with 19 bases between. Germline V CDR1 and CDR2: SGHRS, YFSETQ. The CDR3 reads CASSSPSPRNTQETQYF. CDR3 DNA: TGCGCCAGCAGCTCCCCGTCGCCCCGGAACACCCAAGAGACCCAGTACTTC.

This rearrangement joins TRBV11-2 to TRBJ2-5; D is possibly TRBD1 (6 bases). Trimming removed 5 bases at V and 11 bases at J, with 24 bases between. CDR3 size: 15 residues. Germline V gene data show CDR1 as SGHAT and CDR2 as FQNNGV. The CDR3 reads CASSPRSAPGVTQYF. As DNA, the CDR3 is TGTGCCAGCAGCCCCCGGTCAGCCCCAGGGGTGACTCAGTACTTC.

About this clonotype: One end of the junction is discordant with germline, which a read error may explain. This chain joins TRBV5-6 and TRBJ2-7; either TRBD1 or TRBD2 may supply D (5 bases each). This CDR3 spans 14 amino acids. The germline gives CDR1 SGHDT, CDR2 YYEEEE. The CDR3, as DNA: TGTGCTAGCAGCTTGGTCTCTGGGAGAGGGGCTGAGTACTTC. It is translated as CASSLVSGRGAEYF. The whole variable domain, remainder taken from reference TRBV5-6 and TRBJ2-7, is DAGVTQSPTHLIKTRGQQVTLRCSPKSGHDTVSWYQQALGQGPQFIFQYYEEEERQRGNFPDRFSGHQFPNYSSELNVNALLLGDSALYLCASSLVSGRGAEYFGPGTRLTVT.

This clonotype has a count of ten or more. V usage is TRBV12-3 or TRBV12-4 and J usage is TRBJ1-1; D unclear. This CDR3 region has 14 residues. Trimming removed 5 bases at V and 0 bases at J, with 10 bases between. The CDR3 DNA reads TGTGCCAGCAGTCCCCGGATAGTGAACACTGAAGCTTTCTTT. Translating it yields CASSPRIVNTEAFF.

Concerning this clonotype itself: A much larger clone lies a single base off, so this may be a read error. The CDR3, as DNA: TGTGCCAGCAGCTTAGTCCTGGGACACCAGAACACTGAAGCTTCCTTT. This gives the protein CASSLVLGHQNTEASF. V is TRBV13 and J is TRBJ1-1; D possibly corresponds to TRBD1 (6 bases). Germline V CDR1 and CDR2: PRHDT, FYEKMQ (reference sequence). CDR3 length: 16 residues.

The chain joins TRBV7-8 to TRBJ1-1, with D unresolved. V lost 2 bases to trimming and J lost 13 bases, with 20 bases between them. The CDR3 loop spans 14 amino acids. Germline values: CDR1 SGHVS, CDR2 FQNEAQ. DNA for the CDR3: TGTGCCAGCAGCTTAAGAGGAGGAACTCAATCCATTTTCTTT. Amino acid sequence: CASSLRGGTQSIFF.

On this clonotype: It is unclear where the CDR3 begins or ends on the DNA, so no DNA is shown, and the CDR3 is as TCRdb lists it. The V gene is TRBV29-1, the J gene TRBJ2-7; TRBD1, as called in the table, went unchecked against the DNA. Germline-derived CDR1 and CDR2 are SQVTM and ANQGSEA. Both ends counted, the CDR3 spans 12 residues. Here the CDR3 reads CSVAPGSYEWYF.

This clonotype was seen at least ten times. The chain links TRBV5-1 to TRBJ2-2; possible D gene TRBD2, 5 bases. The CDR3 covers 16 residues. V shed 4 bases and J shed 5 bases, with 18 bases lying between them. Germline V gene lookup returns CDR1 SGHRS and CDR2 YFSETQ. This CDR3 is CASSPRDFQGTGELFF. The CDR3 DNA is TGCGCCAGCAGCCCCCGGGATTTCCAAGGTACCGGGGAGCTGTTTTTT.

This chain links TRBV11-3 with TRBJ2-1; 9 bases line up with TRBD2. Germline lookup yields CDR1 SGHNT and CDR2 YENEEA. V lost 6 bases, J lost 3 bases, and 15 bases stayed unmatched. CDR3 length equals 18 residues. The chain's CDR3 is CASSFGQGGRADYNEQFF. In nucleotides, the CDR3 is TGTGCCAGCAGTTTCGGTCAAGGCGGGAGGGCCGACTACAATGAGCAGTTCTTC.

In its sample, this clonotype was seen a few times. This could be a read error, since a much larger clone is one nucleotide away. V is TRBV29-1 and J is TRBJ2-5, with 7 bases identical to TRBD2. There are 13 residues in the CDR3. V trimming: 8 bases; J trimming: 2 bases; junction bases outside the gene matches: 8. CDR1 SQVTM and CDR2 ANQGSEA come from the germline V gene. The CDR3 DNA reads TGCAGCATGCCGGGACTACCGCAAGAGACCCAGTACTTC. This gives the protein CSMPGLPQETQYF.

This clonotype showed up just once. A read error is possible here, since a much larger clone lies one base away. The rearrangement joins TRBV10-2 to TRBJ1-1; possibly TRBD1 for D (5 bases). The CDR3 runs 13 residues. Germline CDR1 and CDR2: WSHSY and SAAADI. The CDR3 sequence is CASSVLLDTEASF. In DNA, the CDR3 is TGCGCCAGCAGTGTGCTATTGGACACTGAAGCTTCCTTT.

This clonotype is a singleton in its sample. CDR3 sequence: CSAGLGNNYGYTF. The CDR3, as DNA: TGCAGTGCAGGACTGGGAAATAACTATGGCTACACCTTC. The chain recombines TRBV29-1 with TRBJ1-2, with no clear D. The CDR3 contains 13 residues. CDR1 is SQVTM and CDR2 is ANQGSEA in the germline V gene. The whole variable domain, filled in from reference TRBV29-1 and TRBJ1-2, reads SAVISQKPSRDICQRGTSLTIQCQVDSQVTMMFWYRQQPGQSLTLIATANQGSEATYESGFVIDKFPISRPNLTFSTLTVSNMSPEDSSIYLCSAGLGNNYGYTFGSGTRLTVV.

The V gene is TRBV7-9, the J gene TRBJ2-7; D is ambiguous. Germline V gene data show CDR1 as SEHNR and CDR2 as FQNEAQ (reference sequence). The length of the CDR3 is 15 residues. The V gene lost 1 base and the J gene lost 8 bases, with 18 bases spanning the gap. The CDR3 coding sequence is TGTGCCAGCAGCTTAGGTGGTGGACCCGAACGCAAGCAGTACTTC. Its protein product is CASSLGGGPERKQYF.

With regard to this clonotype: The conserved phenylalanine or tryptophan normally closing the CDR3 is absent here, so this likely arose from a read error. The chain employs TRBV29-1 and TRBJ2-3; 9 bases fit TRBD2. CDR3 length: 14 amino acids. In germline, CDR1 is SQVTM, CDR2 ANQGSEA. V was clipped by 4 bases and J by 4 bases; unmatched bases: 6. Written as DNA, the CDR3 is TGCAGCGTTGTCGGCGGGAGGGGTGCAGATACGCAGTATCTT. Protein: CSVVGGRGADTQYL.

Concerning this clonotype: A read error may explain this, as a much larger clone is one base away. The genes are TRBV5-1 and TRBJ2-3, with D possibly TRBD2 on 7 matching bases. Between the trimmed V and J ends, which lost 6 bases and 7 bases, there was a span of 18 bases. Germline CDR1 SGHRS, CDR2 YFSETQ. The length of the CDR3 is 14 residues. The chain's CDR3 is CASIGRGAPYTQYF. The CDR3 DNA reads as TGCGCCAGCATAGGACGGGGGGCACCATATACGCAGTATTTT.

The chain recombines TRBV7-9 with TRBJ2-1, with TRBD1 matching 8 bases. Germline CDR1 SEHNR, CDR2 FQNEAQ (reference sequence). CDR3 size: 15 residues. J was trimmed by 2 bases and V by 7 bases; bases with no gene match: 7. CDR3 in DNA: TGTGCCAGCATCTCCGGGACAGGCCCCTACAATGAGCAGTTCTTC. It is translated as CASISGTGPYNEQFF.

This clonotype was observed once. This may come from a read error, since a much larger clone is one base off. This chain joins TRBV10-1 and TRBJ2-2, with D perhaps TRBD2 (5 bases). V was clipped by 10 bases and J by 5 bases, with 14 bases between them. The CDR3 is 13 amino acids. Per germline, CDR1 WNHNN and CDR2 SYGVQD (reference sequence). The CDR3 DNA is TGCGCCAACGCGGCTAGCCAAACCGGGGAGCTGTTTTTT. This sequence encodes CANAASQTGELFF.

Points on this clonotype: At one boundary the junction diverges from the germline segment, which might be a read error. The chain has TRBV11-2 and TRBJ1-2; TRBD1 is a possible D gene (6 bases). This CDR3 comprises 16 residues. Germline CDR1 SGHAT, CDR2 FQNNGV. Written as DNA, the CDR3 is TGTGGAAGCAGCCTCGGGACACCGGAGGGGTTCTATGACTACACCTTC. Translated: CGSSLGTPEGFYDYTF.

Worth noting for this clonotype: It is likely a read error, because the conserved phenylalanine at the end of the CDR3 is missing. The genes are TRBV28 and TRBJ1-4; tentative D call: TRBD1 (5 bases). Germline V gene lookup returns CDR1 MDHEN and CDR2 SYDVKM. V shed 6 bases and J shed 6 bases, with 14 bases lying between them. The CDR3 length is 14 residues. The chain's CDR3 is CASSPGTMDEKLFL. CDR3 coding DNA: TGTGCCAGCAGCCCCGGGACGATGGATGAAAAACTGTTTTTG.

The chain recombines TRBV28 with TRBJ2-7, with 8 bases lining up with TRBD1. This CDR3 region has 16 residues. Germline V gene lookup returns CDR1 MDHEN and CDR2 SYDVKM. J was trimmed by 7 bases and V by 0 bases; bases with no gene match: 11. The CDR3 coding sequence is TGTGCCAGCAGTTTATGGGCAGGGGGCCGTCCGGAGGAGCAGTACTTC. Translating it yields CASSLWAGGRPEEQYF. The variable domain in full, with the rest retrieved from reference TRBV28 and TRBJ2-7, is DVKVTQSSRYLVKRTGEKVFLECVQDMDHENMFWYRQDPGLGLRLIYFSYDVKMKEKGDIPEGYSVSREKKERFSLILESASTNQTSMYLCASSLWAGGRPEEQYFGPGTRLTVT.

Comment on this clonotype: The junction shows a germline mismatch at one end, possibly a read error. The V and J genes are TRBV12-3 or TRBV12-4 and TRBJ1-1, with no clear D. CDR3 length equals 14 residues. As DNA, the CDR3 is TGTGCCAGCAGTAGTAGAGCCATGAACACTGAAACTTTCTTT. Amino acids: CASSSRAMNTETFF.

Regarding this clonotype: A much larger clone lies a single base off, so this may be a read error. The chain carries TRBV6-1 and TRBJ2-1; perhaps D is TRBD1 or TRBD2 (5 bases each). The germline CDR1 and CDR2 sequences are MNHNS and SASEGT. The CDR3 extends over 18 amino acids. CDR3 region: CASIEVGRGAHTYNEQFF. Here the CDR3 DNA reads TGTGCCAGCATTGAAGTGGGACGTGGGGCCCACACTTACAATGAGCAGTTCTTC.

On this clonotype itself: At one of its ends the junction is not consistent with the germline gene, which may arise from a read error. The chain employs TRBV11-2 and TRBJ2-1; no firm D call. Germline V gene lookup returns CDR1 SGHAT and CDR2 FQNNGV. There are 14 residues in the CDR3. CDR3: CAISVLPGYNEQFF. The CDR3 nucleotides are TGTGCCATCAGCGTCTTACCGGGTTACAATGAGCAGTTCTTT.

There are a few counts of this clonotype. A much larger clone differs from this one at a single base, so this may be a read error. The V gene is TRBV10-2, the J gene TRBJ1-6, with D maybe TRBD1 (6 bases). This CDR3 has 14 residues. V was trimmed by 5 bases and J by 10 bases, leaving 15 bases between them. Germline assignment: CDR1 WSHSY and CDR2 SAAADI. The CDR3 coding sequence is TGCGCCAGCAGTAATCAGGGGACCAGATCACCCCTCCACTTT. Residues: CASSNQGTRSPLHF.